These 14 T cell receptor beta chains originate from one sample sequenced in a study of T-cell reconstitution after alpha-beta-depleted transplantation in children. Unique molecular identifiers featured in how the TCRbeta library was prepared. TCRdb re-called the PCR reads through MiXCR, storing one row per CDR3 protein. The repertoire has about 300,000 distinct CDR3 sequences, 7.5% to 9% of them found once; the top ten carry approximately 8.2%. No cognate antigen is known for these TCRs. Study-wide findings and caveats: Newly made T cells mostly supplied T-cell counts and diversity one year after transplant.

The sample was peripheral blood, taken 360 days after TCRalphabeta/CD19-depleted stem cell transplant. These receptors all stem from a female patient aged 2 to 10 who had a stem cell transplant for Fanconi anemia, so the T cells may come from the graft donor.

This clonotype was picked up many times. This chain joins TRBV29-1 and TRBJ2-7, with D possibly called TRBD1 or TRBD2 (5 bases each). Germline V gene sequence: CDR1 SQVTM, CDR2 ANQGSEA. The CDR3 spans 11 residues. The CDR3 spells CSAGTGIEQYF. The CDR3 coding sequence is TGCAGTGCCGGGACCGGAATTGAGCAGTACTTC.

This clonotype has a count of ten or more. This chain uses TRBV5-6 with TRBJ2-1; tentatively, D is TRBD2 (5 bases). The CDR3 spans 17 residues. Germline V gene lookup returns CDR1 SGHDT and CDR2 YYEEEE. V gave up 0 bases and J gave up 1 base, with 14 bases separating them. CDR3 protein: CASSLGLTEISYNEQFF. The CDR3 bases are TGTGCCAGCAGCTTGGGACTAACAGAGATTTCCTACAATGAGCAGTTCTTC.

This clonotype was found many times. This chain joins TRBV12-3 or TRBV12-4 and TRBJ1-1; D remains ambiguous. This CDR3 contains 12 residues. Trimming pared 2 bases from V and 11 bases from J, leaving 12 bases between. CDR3 sequence: CASSLHRGLAFF. In DNA form, the CDR3 reads TGTGCCAGCAGTTTACACAGAGGATTGGCTTTCTTT.

The chain's CDR3 is CASSSLSTRRNTQYF. CDR3 sequence (DNA): TGTGCCAGCAGTTCCCTCTCGACTAGAAGAAATACGCAGTATTTT. This chain uses TRBV27 with TRBJ2-3; weak D call: TRBD2 (6 bases). The CDR3 covers 15 residues. The germline V gene encodes CDR1 MNHEY and CDR2 SMNVEV (reference sequence). The V gene lost 4 bases and the J gene lost 7 bases, with 18 bases spanning the gap.

This clonotype was recorded a few times. The chain links TRBV20-1 to TRBJ1-1; D perhaps matches TRBD1 (5 bases). The CDR3 totals 13 residues. The germline CDR1 and CDR2 sequences are DFQATT and SNEGSKA (reference sequence). V dropped 4 bases and J dropped 4 bases, with 13 bases sitting between them. The CDR3: CSAIQGAVTEAFF. The CDR3 nucleotides read TGCAGTGCTATTCAAGGGGCGGTCACTGAAGCTTTCTTT.

There are many counts of this clonotype. The chain couples TRBV7-9 to TRBJ2-5; no definite D call. The V and J ends lost 2 bases and 3 bases respectively, with 7 bases between them. The CDR3 runs 13 residues. Germline V CDR1 and CDR2: SEHNR, FQNEAQ (reference sequence). The CDR3 here is CASSLSEKETQYF. The CDR3 nucleotides read TGTGCCAGCAGCTTATCAGAGAAAGAGACCCAGTACTTC.

The J gene is TRBJ1-2, the V gene TRBV20-1; 8 nucleotides align to TRBD1. J was trimmed by 7 bases and V by 0 bases; bases with no gene match: 10. This CDR3 is 15 amino acids long. Germline assignment: CDR1 DFQATT and CDR2 SNEGSKA (reference sequence). DNA of the CDR3: TGCAGTGCTAGAGATCCTACCAGACAGGGGTCTGGCTACACCTTC. Residues: CSARDPTRQGSGYTF.

As for this clonotype: A clone one base away is much larger, so this may be a read error. The gene calls are TRBV20-1 and TRBJ2-2; D remains unclear. Germline loops: CDR1 DFQATT, CDR2 SNEGSKA (reference sequence). The germline V and J ends were trimmed by 5 bases and 1 base, with 11 bases remaining between them. The CDR3 has 14 residues. CDR3 sequence: CSAARHLNTGELFF. The CDR3 nucleotides read TGCAGTGCTGCGAGACACTTGAACACCGGGGAGCTGTTTTTT.

Ten or more counts support this clonotype. The chain is built from TRBV20-1 and TRBJ1-5, with a possible D match to TRBD1 (6 bases). The V gene lost 3 bases and the J gene lost 0 bases, with 12 bases spanning the gap. The CDR3 spans 15 residues. In germline, CDR1 is DFQATT, CDR2 SNEGSKA (reference sequence). CDR3 nucleotide sequence: TGCAGTGCTAGCCCAGGACAGTTTAGCAATCAGCCCCAGCATTTT. Translated: CSASPGQFSNQPQHF.

This clonotype has ten or more counts. This chain's CDR3 is CASTNSETQYF. CDR3 nucleotides: TGTGCCAGCACAAACTCGGAGACCCAGTACTTC. This chain uses TRBV27 with TRBJ2-5; D is unclear. Trimming shortened V by 7 bases and J by 5 bases, and 8 bases separated the two germline ends. The germline CDR1 and CDR2 sequences are MNHEY and SMNVEV (reference sequence). The CDR3 totals 11 residues.

In DNA, the CDR3 is TGTGCCAGCAGACCCAGACAGGGTAGTCAGCCCCAGCATTTT. Translation gives CASRPRQGSQPQHF. The chain recombines TRBV6-1 with TRBJ1-5, with TRBD1 matching over 7 bases. V lost 6 bases to trimming and J lost 6 bases; unmatched junction nucleotides: 8. The length of the CDR3 is 14 residues. The germline gives CDR1 MNHNS, CDR2 SASEGT.

This clonotype was observed a single time. V is TRBV7-9 and J is TRBJ1-6; a weak D match, TRBD1 (6 bases). The CDR3 totals 11 residues. The germline V gene encodes CDR1 SEHNR and CDR2 FQNEAQ (reference sequence). Trimming cost V 7 bases and J 11 bases, with 9 bases left between them. The CDR3 here is CASKGGPPLHF. CDR3 in DNA: TGTGCCAGCAAAGGGGGACCACCCCTCCACTTT. The entire variable domain, with the rest obtained from reference TRBV7-9 and TRBJ1-6, is as follows: DTGVSQNPRHKITKRGQNVTFRCDPISEHNRLYWYRQTLGQGPEFLTYFQNEAQLEKSRLLSDRFSAERPKGSFSTLEIQRTEQGDSAMYLCASKGGPPLHFGNGTRLTVT.

The CDR3 coding sequence is TGTGCCTGGGGACAGGGAATTTACGAGCAGTACTTC. Translating it yields CAWGQGIYEQYF. The chain couples TRBV30 to TRBJ2-7; 8 nucleotides line up with TRBD1. The CDR3 length is 12 residues. Trimming took 5 bases from V and 4 from J; bases not matched to a gene: 4. Germline values: CDR1 GTSNPN, CDR2 SVGIG (reference sequence).

This clonotype was observed at least ten times. This chain joins TRBV6-1 and TRBJ2-7; D gene uncertain. The CDR3 sequence is 16 residues long. Trimming took 3 bases from V and 4 from J, leaving 19 bases between them. Looked up from germline, CDR1 is MNHNS and CDR2 is SASEGT. The CDR3 region has the DNA TGTGCCAGCAGTGACGACCGACGGATTCTCTCTTACGAGCAGTACTTC. Protein product: CASSDDRRILSYEQYF.